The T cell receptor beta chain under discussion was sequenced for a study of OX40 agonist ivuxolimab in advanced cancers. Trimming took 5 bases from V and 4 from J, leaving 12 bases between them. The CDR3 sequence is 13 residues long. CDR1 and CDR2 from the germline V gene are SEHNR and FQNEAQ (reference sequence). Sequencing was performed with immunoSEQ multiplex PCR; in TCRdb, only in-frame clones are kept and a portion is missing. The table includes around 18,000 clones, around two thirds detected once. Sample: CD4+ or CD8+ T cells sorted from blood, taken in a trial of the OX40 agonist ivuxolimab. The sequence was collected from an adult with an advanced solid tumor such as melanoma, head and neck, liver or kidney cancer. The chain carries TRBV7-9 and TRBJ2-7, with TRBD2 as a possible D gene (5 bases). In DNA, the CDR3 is TGTGCCAGCAGCCCGAGGACTGGTTACGAGCAGTACTTC. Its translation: CASSPRTGYEQYF.